The 3 T cell receptor beta chains listed next were all sequenced from one sample in a study of PD-L1 blockade in urothelial cancer. Method: immunoSEQ multiplex PCR; TCRdb's copy keeps in-frame clones and lacks some. The profile shows fewer than 75,000 clones, around four fifths of them singletons. This material consisted of PBMCs, taken around atezolizumab (anti-PD-L1) treatment. The receptors were sampled from a man aged 65 to 85 with urothelial cancer.

The chain combines TRBV30 with TRBJ1-2, with D possibly TRBD1 on 5 matching bases. The V gene lost 5 bases and the J gene lost 5 bases, with 15 bases spanning the gap. There are 13 residues in the CDR3. Germline V gene data show CDR1 as GTSNPN and CDR2 as SVGIG (reference sequence). The CDR3 spells CAWRNGPGYGYTF. DNA for the CDR3: TGTGCCTGGCGCAACGGGCCAGGGTATGGCTACACCTTC. Full variable domain (rest looked up from reference TRBV30 and TRBJ1-2): SQTIHQWPATLVQPVGSPLSLECTVEGTSNPNLYWYRQAAGRGLQLLFYSVGIGQISSEVPQNLSASRPQDRQFILSSKKLLLSDSGFYLCAWRNGPGYGYTFGSGTRLTVV.

V and J are TRBV5-6 and TRBJ2-7; D perhaps matches TRBD1 (5 bases). With 0 bases removed from V and 2 bases from J, the gap between germline ends came to 15 bases. The CDR3 extends over 16 amino acids. Per the germline V gene, CDR1 is SGHDT and CDR2 is YYEEEE. The CDR3 DNA reads TGTGCCAGCAGCTTGGACCGGACACCAGTAACCTACGAGCAGTACTTC. Amino acids: CASSLDRTPVTYEQYF.

V usage is TRBV7-7 and J usage is TRBJ2-1; 15 nucleotides agree with TRBD2. V gave up 5 bases and J gave up 8 bases; unmatched junction bases: 7. The CDR3 is 16 amino acids. The germline CDR1 and CDR2 sequences are SSHAT and FNYEAQ (reference sequence). CDR3 loop: CASSPAGTSGRYEQFF. In DNA, the CDR3 is TGTGCCAGCAGCCCGGCCGGGACTAGCGGGAGGTATGAGCAGTTCTTC. The full variable domain, rest sourced from reference TRBV7-7 and TRBJ2-1, is GAGVSQSPRYKVTKRGQDVTLRCDPISSHATLYWYQQALGQGPEFLTYFNYEAQPDKSGLPSDRFSAERPEGSISTLTIQRTEQRDSAMYRCASSPAGTSGRYEQFFGPGTRLTVL.